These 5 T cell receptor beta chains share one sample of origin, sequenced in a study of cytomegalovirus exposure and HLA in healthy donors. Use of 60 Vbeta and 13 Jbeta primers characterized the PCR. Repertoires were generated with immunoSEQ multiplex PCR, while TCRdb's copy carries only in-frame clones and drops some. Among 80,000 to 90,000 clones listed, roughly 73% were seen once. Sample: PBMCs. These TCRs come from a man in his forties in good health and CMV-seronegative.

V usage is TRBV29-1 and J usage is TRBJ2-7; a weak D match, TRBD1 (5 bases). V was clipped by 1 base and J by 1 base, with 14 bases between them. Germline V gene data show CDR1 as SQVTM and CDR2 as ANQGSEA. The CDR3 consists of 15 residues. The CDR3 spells CSVEGGRATSYEQYF. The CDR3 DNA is TGCAGCGTTGAAGGGGGCAGGGCAACGTCCTACGAGCAGTACTTC.

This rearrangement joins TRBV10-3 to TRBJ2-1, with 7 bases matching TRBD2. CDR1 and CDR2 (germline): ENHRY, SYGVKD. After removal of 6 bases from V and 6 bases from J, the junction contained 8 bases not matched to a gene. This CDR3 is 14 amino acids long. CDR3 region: CAISGGFSGNEQFF. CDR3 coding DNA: TGTGCCATCAGCGGGGGGTTCTCGGGCAATGAGCAGTTCTTC.

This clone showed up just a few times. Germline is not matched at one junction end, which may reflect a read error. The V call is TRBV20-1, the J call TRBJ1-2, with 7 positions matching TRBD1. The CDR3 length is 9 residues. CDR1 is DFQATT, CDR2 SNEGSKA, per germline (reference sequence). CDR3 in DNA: TGCAGTGCTCCCCGACAGGGACAGTTC. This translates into CSAPRQGQF.

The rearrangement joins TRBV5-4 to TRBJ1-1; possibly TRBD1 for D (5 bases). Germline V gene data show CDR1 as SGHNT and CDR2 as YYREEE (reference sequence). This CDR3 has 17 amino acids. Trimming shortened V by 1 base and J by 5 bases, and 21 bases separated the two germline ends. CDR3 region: CASSLSGSGAGSTEAFF. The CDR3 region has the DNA TGTGCCAGCAGCTTGTCTGGCTCCGGGGCGGGATCTACTGAAGCTTTCTTT.

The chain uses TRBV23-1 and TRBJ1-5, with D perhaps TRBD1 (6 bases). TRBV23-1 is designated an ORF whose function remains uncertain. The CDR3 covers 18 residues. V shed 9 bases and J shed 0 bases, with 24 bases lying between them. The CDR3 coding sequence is TGCGCCAGAGAGACAGCCAGATACAGGGATTTTAGCAATCAGCCCCAGCATTTT. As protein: CARETARYRDFSNQPQHF.